This T cell receptor beta chain was identified during a study of beta chain features in type 1 diabetes. Study outcomes and limitations: Insertions were fewer and deletions more numerous at VDJ junctions in type 1 diabetes patients. Researchers reported that naive, central memory and Treg TCRB repertoires appeared more similar in patients than in healthy donors. The study left unresolved whether HLA type influences TCRB rearrangement. For Type 1 diabetes patients, all four CD4+ subsets carried TCRB CDR3s that were moderately but significantly shorter.

Every single donor gave one heparinised blood draw, and these averaged about 120 mL. In its sample, this clone was seen a few times. Its antigen is not known. The isolated RNA, all of it, was reverse transcribed, so expressed TCRB transcripts were what got sequenced. The protocol was immunoSEQ multiplex PCR, while the TCRdb copy is restricted to in-frame clones and leaves out a portion. The data contain around 130,000 clones, about 17% of them singletons. Germline CDR1 reads ENHRY; CDR2 reads SYGVKD. V shed 10 bases, J shed 1 base, and the junction held 6 bases outside the gene matches. The CDR3 runs to 13 residues.

J is TRBJ1-1 and V is TRBV10-3; TRBD1 aligns across 7 bases. Sequenced material: central memory CD4+ T cells from blood. The receptor comes from a man under 40 with type 1 diabetes. In DNA, the CDR3 is TGTGCCACAAAGGGACAGCGGAACACTGAAGCTTTCTTT. It translates to CATKGQRNTEAFF.